A selection of T cell receptor beta chains follows, all from one sample in a study of T cell changes during pregnancy in multiple sclerosis. Clones were read by immunoSEQ multiplex PCR, and TCRdb kept only the in-frame ones, dropping some. In the table there are roughly 93,000 clones, approximately 92% of which are singletons. Material: peripheral blood, obtained after pregnancy. Every receptor here comes from a female donor with multiple sclerosis, enrolled in a pregnancy study. CDR3s include the opening cysteine and the closing phenylalanine or tryptophan. D genes are given only for firm matches. Part of the rows lack a size; the others show once, few, many or a class for expanded clones.

j_call: TRBJ1-2; v_call: TRBV30; clone_size: -; d_call: TRBD1; cdr3_aa: CAWSSLTGQGNGYTF; cdr3_nt: TGTGCCTGGAGCTCATTAACGGGACAGGGTAACGGCTACACCTTC
j_call: TRBJ1-4; v_call: TRBV7-2; clone_size: -; d_call: -; cdr3_aa: CASSFTGFVEKLFF; cdr3_nt: TGTGCCAGCAGCTTTACAGGGTTTGTTGAAAAACTGTTTTTT
j_call: TRBJ2-1; v_call: TRBV11-3; clone_size: -; d_call: TRBD1; cdr3_aa: CASSLGQLNEQFF; cdr3_nt: TGTGCCAGCAGCCTGGGACAGCTCAATGAGCAGTTCTTC
j_call: TRBJ1-5; v_call: TRBV7-2; clone_size: -; d_call: -; cdr3_aa: CASSLGTAYSNQPQHF; cdr3_nt: TGTGCCAGCAGCTTAGGGACAGCCTATAGCAATCAGCCCCAGCATTTT
j_call: TRBJ2-7; v_call: TRBV29-1; clone_size: -; d_call: -; cdr3_aa: CSASTAFLYEQYF; cdr3_nt: TGCAGCGCTTCGACAGCATTCCTCTACGAGCAGTACTTC
j_call: TRBJ2-1; v_call: TRBV5-6; clone_size: -; d_call: TRBD1; cdr3_aa: CASSLEWRQGRSEQFF; cdr3_nt: TGTGCCAGCAGCTTGGAATGGCGACAGGGGAGATCTGAGCAGTTCTTC
j_call: TRBJ2-1; v_call: TRBV4-1; clone_size: once; d_call: TRBD1; cdr3_aa: CASSLPQGTGRTDEQFF; cdr3_nt: TGCGCCAGCAGCCTACCGCAGGGGACAGGGAGAACGGATGAGCAGTTCTTC
j_call: TRBJ2-5; v_call: TRBV6-1; clone_size: -; d_call: -; cdr3_aa: CASSARPVLAETQYF; cdr3_nt: TGTGCCAGCAGTGCGAGGCCAGTCCTGGCCGAGACCCAGTACTTC
j_call: TRBJ2-3; v_call: TRBV11-2; clone_size: few; d_call: TRBD1; cdr3_aa: CASSSYRGKGDTQYF; cdr3_nt: TGTGCCAGCAGCAGTTACAGGGGGAAGGGAGATACGCAGTATTTT
j_call: TRBJ2-1; v_call: TRBV7-8; clone_size: once; d_call: -; cdr3_aa: CASSLDLGGQNEQFF; cdr3_nt: TGTGCCAGCAGCTTAGATCTGGGGGGGCAAAATGAGCAGTTCTTC
j_call: TRBJ2-3; v_call: TRBV7-2; clone_size: -; d_call: TRBD2; cdr3_aa: CASRGTSGHTDTQYF; cdr3_nt: TGTGCCAGCAGAGGGACTAGCGGACACACAGATACGCAGTATTTT
j_call: TRBJ2-1; v_call: TRBV10-1; clone_size: -; d_call: TRBD2; cdr3_aa: CASSESFSGNNEQFF; cdr3_nt: TGCGCCAGCAGTGAGTCCTTCAGCGGGAACAATGAGCAGTTCTTC
j_call: TRBJ1-2; v_call: TRBV6-1; clone_size: -; d_call: TRBD1; cdr3_aa: CAIYRGKGYTF; cdr3_nt: TGTGCCATCTACAGGGGGAAAGGCTACACCTTC
j_call: TRBJ2-7; v_call: TRBV4-1; clone_size: -; d_call: TRBD1; cdr3_aa: CASSQEDRLYEQYF; cdr3_nt: TGCGCCAGCAGCCAAGAGGACAGGCTCTACGAGCAGTACTTC
j_call: TRBJ2-2; v_call: TRBV9; clone_size: -; d_call: TRBD1; cdr3_aa: CASSVGDRGTGELFF; cdr3_nt: TGTGCCAGCAGCGTAGGGGACAGGGGAACCGGGGAGCTGTTTTTT
j_call: TRBJ2-7; v_call: TRBV5-1; clone_size: -; d_call: TRBD1; cdr3_aa: CASCLSWDSIYEQYF; cdr3_nt: TGCGCCAGCTGCCTTTCTTGGGACAGTATCTACGAGCAGTACTTC
j_call: TRBJ2-7; v_call: TRBV28; clone_size: -; d_call: -; cdr3_aa: CASSPPGFLLGAYEQYF; cdr3_nt: TGTGCCAGCAGTCCTCCGGGGTTCCTTTTAGGAGCCTACGAGCAGTACTTC
j_call: TRBJ1-2; v_call: TRBV29-1; clone_size: -; d_call: -; cdr3_aa: CSAPGKGIYDGYTF; cdr3_nt: TGCAGCGCCCCCGGGAAAGGGATTTATGATGGCTACACCTTC
j_call: TRBJ2-7; v_call: TRBV9; clone_size: -; d_call: -; cdr3_aa: CASPCAGQSYEQYF; cdr3_nt: TGTGCCAGCCCTTGCGCGGGACAGTCCTACGAGCAGTACTTC
j_call: TRBJ2-2; v_call: TRBV5-4; clone_size: once; d_call: -; cdr3_aa: CASSLDYNKLNTGELFF; cdr3_nt: TGTGCCAGCAGCTTGGACTACAATAAACTAAACACCGGGGAGCTGTTTTTT
j_call: TRBJ1-6; v_call: TRBV13; clone_size: -; d_call: -; cdr3_aa: CASSSLQGKRNSPLHF; cdr3_nt: TGTGCCAGCAGCTCCCTACAGGGTAAGCGGAATTCACCCCTCCACTTT
j_call: TRBJ2-5; v_call: TRBV5-1; clone_size: -; d_call: -; cdr3_aa: CASSVTGHPRETQYF; cdr3_nt: TGCGCCAGCAGCGTGACGGGACACCCTAGGGAGACCCAGTACTTC
j_call: TRBJ1-1; v_call: TRBV5-1; clone_size: -; d_call: -; cdr3_aa: CASSLGGFREAFF; cdr3_nt: TGCGCCAGCAGCTTGGGCGGGTTCCGTGAAGCTTTCTTT
j_call: TRBJ2-3; v_call: TRBV18; clone_size: -; d_call: -; cdr3_aa: CATHSSTDTQYF; cdr3_nt: TGTGCCACACATTCTAGCACAGATACGCAGTATTTT
j_call: TRBJ2-7; v_call: TRBV11-2; clone_size: -; d_call: -; cdr3_aa: CASSLNGPYEQYF; cdr3_nt: TGTGCCAGCAGCTTAAACGGTCCCTACGAGCAGTACTTC
j_call: TRBJ2-7; v_call: TRBV6-5; clone_size: -; d_call: TRBD1; cdr3_aa: CASSYWGQGAYEQYF; cdr3_nt: TGTGCCAGCAGTTACTGGGGACAGGGGGCCTACGAGCAGTACTTC
j_call: TRBJ1-1; v_call: TRBV27; clone_size: -; d_call: -; cdr3_aa: CASSYSGNTEAFF; cdr3_nt: TGTGCCAGCAGTTACTCAGGGAACACTGAAGCTTTCTTT
j_call: TRBJ2-1; v_call: TRBV27; clone_size: -; d_call: -; cdr3_aa: CASSFLGTFHEQFF; cdr3_nt: TGTGCCAGCAGTTTTTTGGGCACGTTCCATGAGCAGTTCTTC
j_call: TRBJ2-7; v_call: TRBV28; clone_size: -; d_call: TRBD2; cdr3_aa: CASSGTSGIYEQYF; cdr3_nt: TGTGCCAGCAGTGGGACTAGCGGGATTTACGAGCAGTACTTC
j_call: TRBJ1-1; v_call: TRBV27; clone_size: -; d_call: -; cdr3_aa: CASSLQGPDTEAFF; cdr3_nt: TGTGCCAGCAGTTTACAGGGTCCGGACACTGAAGCTTTCTTT
j_call: TRBJ1-1; v_call: TRBV30; clone_size: -; d_call: -; cdr3_aa: CAWTTLSGSAFF; cdr3_nt: TGTGCCTGGACGACCTTATCAGGGTCTGCTTTCTTT
j_call: TRBJ2-5; v_call: TRBV30; clone_size: -; d_call: -; cdr3_aa: CAWSEPVSGTQYF; cdr3_nt: TGTGCCTGGAGTGAACCTGTCTCGGGGACCCAGTACTTC
j_call: TRBJ2-1; v_call: TRBV6-4; clone_size: -; d_call: TRBD1; cdr3_aa: CASSDSDRNEQFF; cdr3_nt: TGTGCCAGCAGTGACTCGGACAGGAATGAGCAGTTCTTC
j_call: TRBJ2-1; v_call: TRBV2; clone_size: -; d_call: -; cdr3_aa: CASILLALFDEQFF; cdr3_nt: TGTGCCAGCATCCTTCTAGCTTTGTTCGATGAGCAGTTCTTC
j_call: TRBJ2-2; v_call: TRBV7-2; clone_size: few; d_call: -; cdr3_aa: CASSLAAASNTGELFF; cdr3_nt: TGTGCCAGCAGCTTAGCGGCGGCTTCCAACACCGGGGAGCTGTTTTTT
j_call: TRBJ2-7; v_call: TRBV7-2; clone_size: -; d_call: -; cdr3_aa: CASSLGGPRKEQYF; cdr3_nt: TGTGCCAGCAGCTTAGGAGGCCCTCGGAAGGAGCAGTACTTC
j_call: TRBJ1-3; v_call: TRBV30; clone_size: -; d_call: -; cdr3_aa: CALAGNPFSGNTIYF; cdr3_nt: TGTGCTTTAGCAGGGAACCCGTTCTCTGGAAACACCATATATTTT
j_call: TRBJ1-2; v_call: TRBV19; clone_size: -; d_call: TRBD1; cdr3_aa: CASKTGGHGYTF; cdr3_nt: TGTGCCAGTAAAACAGGGGGTCATGGCTACACCTTC
j_call: TRBJ2-2; v_call: TRBV18; clone_size: -; d_call: TRBD2; cdr3_aa: CASSPPAQRGNTGELFF; cdr3_nt: TGTGCCAGCTCACCACCGGCCCAGCGGGGGAACACCGGGGAGCTGTTTTTT
j_call: TRBJ1-2; v_call: TRBV12-2; clone_size: -; d_call: -; cdr3_aa: CASRSTRDYGYTF; cdr3_nt: TGTGCAAGTCGCTCGACCAGGGACTATGGCTACACCTTC
j_call: TRBJ1-5; v_call: TRBV18; clone_size: -; d_call: -; cdr3_aa: CASSKQGEDQPQHF; cdr3_nt: TGTGCCAGCTCAAAACAGGGTGAGGATCAGCCCCAGCATTTT
j_call: TRBJ1-5; v_call: TRBV30; clone_size: once; d_call: -; cdr3_aa: CAWSVKGNQPQHF; cdr3_nt: TGTGCCTGGAGTGTTAAGGGGAATCAGCCCCAGCATTTT
j_call: TRBJ1-4; v_call: TRBV6-5; clone_size: -; d_call: -; cdr3_aa: CASAGLGGLNEKLFF; cdr3_nt: TGTGCCAGCGCAGGACTAGGGGGACTTAATGAAAAACTGTTTTTT
j_call: TRBJ2-4; v_call: TRBV10-2; clone_size: -; d_call: -; cdr3_aa: CASSEWGSAAKNIQYF; cdr3_nt: TGCGCCAGCAGTGAGTGGGGCAGCGCAGCCAAAAACATTCAGTACTTC
j_call: TRBJ2-2; v_call: TRBV5-1; clone_size: once; d_call: TRBD2; cdr3_aa: CASSPTSGETGELFF; cdr3_nt: TGCGCCAGCAGCCCGACTAGCGGGGAGACCGGGGAGCTGTTTTTT
j_call: TRBJ2-7; v_call: TRBV5-4; clone_size: -; d_call: -; cdr3_aa: CASSLGGSDLLYEQYF; cdr3_nt: TGTGCCAGCAGCTTGGGGGGCTCAGACTTACTTTACGAGCAGTACTTC